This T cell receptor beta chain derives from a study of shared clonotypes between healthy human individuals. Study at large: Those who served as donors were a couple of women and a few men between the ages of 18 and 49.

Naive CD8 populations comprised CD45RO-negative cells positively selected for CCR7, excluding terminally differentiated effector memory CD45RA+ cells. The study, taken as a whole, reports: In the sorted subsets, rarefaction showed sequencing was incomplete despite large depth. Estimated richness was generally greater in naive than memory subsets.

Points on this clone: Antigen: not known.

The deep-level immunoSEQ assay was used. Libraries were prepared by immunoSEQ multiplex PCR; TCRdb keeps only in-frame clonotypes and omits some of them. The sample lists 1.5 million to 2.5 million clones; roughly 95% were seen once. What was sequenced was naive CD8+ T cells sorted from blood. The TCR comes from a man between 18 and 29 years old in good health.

CDR3 sequence (DNA): TGTGCCAGCAGCGCTTCCGGGGGGGCCTCTTCAGGAAACACCATATATTTT. Translating it yields CASSASGGASSGNTIYF. The chain is built from TRBV9 and TRBJ1-3; tentative D call: TRBD1 (6 bases). The germline CDR1 and CDR2 sequences are SGDLS and YYNGEE. V gave up 3 bases and J gave up 4 bases, with 20 bases separating them. CDR3 length equals 17 residues. The variable domain in full, completed from reference TRBV9 and TRBJ1-3, reads DSGVTQTPKHLITATGQRVTLRCSPRSGDLSVYWYQQSLDQGLQFLIQYYNGEERAKGNILERFSAQQFPDLHSELNLSSLELGDSALYFCASSASGGASSGNTIYFGEGSWLTVV.